The sequence of this T cell receptor (beta chain) was determined in a study of cytomegalovirus exposure and HLA in healthy donors. Vbeta (60) and Jbeta (13) primers were used in the PCR. Original processing notes: Among the unique TCR beta chains that a later analysis counted, about 84 million in all, 10 million to 13 million were shared. Data came from immunoSEQ multiplex PCR; TCRdb stores just in-frame clones and leaves some out. The DNA gave D and trimming, while V, J and clone size come from that table. Found here are over 150,000 clones, roughly 81% of them singletons; the top ten hold 3% to 3.5%. As concerns this clone: Its antigen is currently unknown.

Points from the study as a whole: With further analysis later on, most CMV-associated TCR beta chains appeared HLA-restricted. In a later analysis, productive TCRs from donors in an Asian-associated ancestry cluster reportedly carried fewer N-insertions than the cohort mean.

V dropped 0 bases and J dropped 8; count of bases not matched to a gene: 10. Per the germline V gene, CDR1 is LGHNA and CDR2 is YNFKEQ. The CDR3 has 16 residues. Specimen: PBMCs. This clonotype was sampled from a woman aged 30 to 39 in good health and CMV-seropositive. V gene TRBV4-2 combines with J gene TRBJ1-5; TRBD1 matches 7 bases. The CDR3 bases are TGTGCCAGCAGCCAAGATATCGAGGGGGCTGGGAAGCCCCAGCATTTT. Protein product: CASSQDIEGAGKPQHF.